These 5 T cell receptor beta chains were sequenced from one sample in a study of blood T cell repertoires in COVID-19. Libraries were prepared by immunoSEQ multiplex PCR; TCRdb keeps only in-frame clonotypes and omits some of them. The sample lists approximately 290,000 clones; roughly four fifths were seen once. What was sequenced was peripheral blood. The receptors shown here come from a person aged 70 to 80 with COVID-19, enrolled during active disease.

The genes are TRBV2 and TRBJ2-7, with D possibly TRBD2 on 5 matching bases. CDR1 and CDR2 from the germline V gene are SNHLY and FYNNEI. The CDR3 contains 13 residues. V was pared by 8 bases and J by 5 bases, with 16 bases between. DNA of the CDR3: TGTGCCAGCTCTCCACTCGGGATTGACGAGCAGTACTTC. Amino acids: CASSPLGIDEQYF.

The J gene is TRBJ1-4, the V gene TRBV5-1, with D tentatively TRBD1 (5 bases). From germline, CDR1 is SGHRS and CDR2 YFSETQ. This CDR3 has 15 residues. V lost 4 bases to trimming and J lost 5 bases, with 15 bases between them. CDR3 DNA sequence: TGCGCCAGCAGCATGGACATAAGTCAAAATGAAAAACTGTTTTTT. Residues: CASSMDISQNEKLFF.

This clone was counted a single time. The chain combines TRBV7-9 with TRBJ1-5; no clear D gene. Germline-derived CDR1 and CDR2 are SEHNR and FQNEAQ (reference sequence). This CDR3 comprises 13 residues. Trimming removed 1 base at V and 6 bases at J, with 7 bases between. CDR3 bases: TGTGCCAGCAGCTTAGTTGTCGGTCAGCCCCAGCATTTT. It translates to CASSLVVGQPQHF.

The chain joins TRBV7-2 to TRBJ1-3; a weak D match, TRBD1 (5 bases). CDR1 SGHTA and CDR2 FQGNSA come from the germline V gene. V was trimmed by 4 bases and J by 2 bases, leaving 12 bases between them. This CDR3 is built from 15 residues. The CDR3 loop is CASSSGGGTGNTIYF. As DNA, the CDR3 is TGTGCCAGCAGCTCTGGGGGGGGTACTGGAAACACCATATATTTT.

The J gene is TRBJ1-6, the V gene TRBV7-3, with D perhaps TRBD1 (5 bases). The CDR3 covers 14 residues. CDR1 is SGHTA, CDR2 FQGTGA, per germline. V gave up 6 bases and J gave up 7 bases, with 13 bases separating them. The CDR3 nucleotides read TGTGCCAGCAGTACAGGCAAGGGAAATTCACCCCTCCACTTT. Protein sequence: CASSTGKGNSPLHF.